This passage covers 11 T cell receptor beta chains from one sample sequenced in a study of blood T cells in healthy people across ages. Combining a sample-barcoded 5' primer with a J-beta primer mix, a second PCR ran for about 6 to 12 cycles. TCRdb recomputed calls from the 5' RACE reads with MiXCR, one row per CDR3 protein. The sample has some 640,000 distinct CDR3 sequences; approximately 30% are singletons. The sequenced sample was blood. Receptor source: a woman aged 80 or over in good health.

This clonotype was seen ten or more times. The chain combines TRBV9 with TRBJ2-3, with a possible D match to TRBD2 (6 bases). The CDR3 covers 14 residues. CDR1 is SGDLS and CDR2 is YYNGEE in the germline V gene. The V gene lost 1 base and the J gene lost 4 bases, with 10 bases spanning the gap. CDR3 DNA: TGTGCCAGCAGCGTATCCGGAGGGGCAGATACGCAGTATTTT. Its translation: CASSVSGGADTQYF.

This clonotype was observed at least ten times. This chain links TRBV7-2 with TRBJ2-1, with a possible D match to TRBD2 (7 bases). The V end was cut by 0 bases, the J end by 6 bases, with 9 bases between. From germline, CDR1 is SGHTA and CDR2 FQGNSA. This CDR3 has 14 amino acids. The CDR3 is CASSLAAGANEQFF. The CDR3 DNA sequence: TGTGCCAGCAGCTTAGCCGCGGGGGCCAATGAGCAGTTCTTC.

Many counts were recorded for this clonotype. This chain links TRBV7-2 with TRBJ2-1; 7 positions match TRBD2. CDR1 SGHTA and CDR2 FQGNSA come from the germline V gene. The CDR3 has 16 residues. Trimming took 1 base from V and 7 from J; bases not matched to a gene: 10. CDR3 sequence (DNA): TGTGCCAGCAGCTTAGGAGAGCGGGGCGGCTTTAATGAGCAGTTCTTC. Protein product: CASSLGERGGFNEQFF.

The chain links TRBV30 to TRBJ2-1; 13 bases map to TRBD2. The V gene's germline CDR1 is GTSNPN and CDR2 SVGIG (reference sequence). This CDR3 is built from 15 residues. With 5 bases clipped from V and 10 bases from J, the junction kept 11 bases outside the gene matches. The CDR3 here is CAWGPGLAGNREQFF. For the CDR3, the DNA is TGTGCCTGGGGACCGGGACTAGCGGGGAATAGAGAGCAGTTCTTC.

This clonotype occurred a few times. A much more abundant neighbour one base away suggests this may be a read error. The chain uses TRBV13 and TRBJ2-7, with a weak D call TRBD1 (5 bases). Germline V lookup: CDR1 PRHDT, CDR2 FYEKMQ (reference sequence). The CDR3 spans 14 residues. The DNA for the CDR3 is TGTGCCGGCAGCTTAGGGGTCTACTCCTACGAGCAGTACTTC. Amino acids: CAGSLGVYSYEQYF. The variable domain in full, completed from reference TRBV13 and TRBJ2-7, reads AAGVIQSPRHLIKEKRETATLKCYPIPRHDTVYWYQQGPGQDPQFLISFYEKMQSDKGSIPDRFSAQQFSDYHSELNMSSLELGDSALYFCAGSLGVYSYEQYFGPGTRLTVT.

A note on this clonotype: A read error may account for a junction end that differs from germline. The chain combines TRBV20-1 with TRBJ1-2; D possibly corresponds to TRBD1 (6 bases). CDR1 is DFQATT, CDR2 SNEGSKA, per germline (reference sequence). The CDR3 covers 16 residues. The CDR3 region is CSAREGGGEQGPGYTF. In DNA form, the CDR3 reads TGCAGCGCTAGAGAGGGGGGCGGCGAACAGGGCCCAGGCTACACCTTC.

In its sample, this clonotype was seen many times. The chain couples TRBV5-1 to TRBJ1-2; 7 bases agree with TRBD1. The CDR3 runs to 15 residues. Germline V gene sequence: CDR1 SGHRS, CDR2 YFSETQ. With 0 bases clipped from V and 8 bases from J, the junction kept 10 bases outside the gene matches. This CDR3 reads CASSLDRGHLDGYTF. The CDR3 nucleotides read TGCGCCAGCAGCTTGGACAGGGGCCATCTCGACGGCTACACCTTC.

The V call is TRBV5-4, the J call TRBJ2-5; the match to TRBD2 covers 9 bases. CDR1 and CDR2 from the germline V gene are SGHNT and YYREEE (reference sequence). Trimming removed 1 base from V and 11 bases from J; junction bases left unmatched: 18. This CDR3 contains 17 residues. The CDR3, as DNA: TGTGCCAGCAGCTTGCCAAGCGGGGGGCCCCCCGGTTCTGAGCAGTACTTC. Translation gives CASSLPSGGPPGSEQYF.

V is TRBV5-1 and J is TRBJ2-5; 10 nucleotides line up with TRBD2. V shed 10 bases and J 2 bases; nucleotides not matched to a gene: 11. The CDR3 spans 15 residues. Germline lookup yields CDR1 SGHRS and CDR2 YFSETQ. The CDR3 DNA sequence: TGCGCCGGTACTAGCGGGGTTGTAACGCAAGAGACCCAGTACTTC. Translated: CAGTSGVVTQETQYF.

This clonotype was seen many times. The chain employs TRBV20-1 and TRBJ2-6, with D unclear. Trimming stripped 0 bases from V and 0 bases from J, with 12 bases between. The CDR3 sequence is 17 residues long. Per the germline V gene, CDR1 is DFQATT and CDR2 is SNEGSKA (reference sequence). As DNA, the CDR3 is TGCAGTGCTAGAGATAAGGGAAGGCACTCTGGGGCCAACGTCCTGACTTTC. Its protein product is CSARDKGRHSGANVLTF.

This clonotype was observed many times. V gene TRBV5-1 combines with J gene TRBJ1-1; 8 bases map to TRBD1. This CDR3 spans 16 amino acids. Trimming cost V 0 bases and J 2 bases; bases outside gene matches: 6. Germline-derived CDR1 and CDR2 are SGHRS and YFSETQ. As DNA, the CDR3 is TGCGCCAGCAGCTTGGGCTCAGGGGGCCTTAACACTGAAGCTTTCTTT. Residues: CASSLGSGGLNTEAFF.